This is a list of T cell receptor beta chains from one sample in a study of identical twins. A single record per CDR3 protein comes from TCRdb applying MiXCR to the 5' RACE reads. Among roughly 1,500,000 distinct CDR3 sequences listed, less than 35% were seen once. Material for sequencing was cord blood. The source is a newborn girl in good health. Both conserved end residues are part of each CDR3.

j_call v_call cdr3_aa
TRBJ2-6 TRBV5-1 CASSGQLSSGANVLTF
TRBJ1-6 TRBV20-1 CSALTELRNSPLHF
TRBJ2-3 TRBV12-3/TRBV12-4 CASTPSAWGGANTDTQYF
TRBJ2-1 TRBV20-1 CSAVTVNEQFF
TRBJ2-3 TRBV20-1 CSASQGGGAVHTQYF
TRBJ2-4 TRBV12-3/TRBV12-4 CASSLHGTPTF
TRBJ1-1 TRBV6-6 CASSYGIRNTEAFF
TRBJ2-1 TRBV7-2 CASSLSSLAGEQFF
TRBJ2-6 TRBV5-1 CASSLYPILLAEVSGANVLTF
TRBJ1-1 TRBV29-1 CSVEGWTGVNTEAFF
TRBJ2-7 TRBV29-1 CSGRTGDGYEQYF
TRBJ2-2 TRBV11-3 CASSPRLYGELFF
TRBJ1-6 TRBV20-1 CSARRDTFNSPLHF
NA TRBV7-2 CASSLAWTSDYEQYF
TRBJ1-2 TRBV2 CASSVRYMTGDGYTF
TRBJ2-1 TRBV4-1 CASSPLGLLAGVRSYNEQFF
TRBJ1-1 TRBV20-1 CSATPGQGFHHTEAFF
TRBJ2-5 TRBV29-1 CSGKTRFGGVSEQYF
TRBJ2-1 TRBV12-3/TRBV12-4 CASSLGRKGPYNEQFF
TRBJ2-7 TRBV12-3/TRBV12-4 CASSPGTSGGVQYF
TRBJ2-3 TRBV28 CASRLQRTSLTDTQYF
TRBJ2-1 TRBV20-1 CSARLLTSPNEQFF
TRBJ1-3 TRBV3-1 CASSPVGAGNTIYF
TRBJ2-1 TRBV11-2 CASSSYSGRAYNEQFF
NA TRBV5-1 CASSSQGNVYEQYF
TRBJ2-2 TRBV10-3 CAISEGTGELFF
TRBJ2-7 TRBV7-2 CASSLAETGPYEQYF
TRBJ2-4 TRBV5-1 CASSLGGIFLAKNIQYF
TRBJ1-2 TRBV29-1 CSVPTGGQNYGYTF
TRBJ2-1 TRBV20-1 CSASSGARGEQFF
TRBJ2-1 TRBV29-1 CSVGFALAYNEQFF
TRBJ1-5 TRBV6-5 CASGSGGGNQPQHF
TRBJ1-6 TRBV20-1 CSARGRINSPLHF
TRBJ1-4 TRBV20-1 CSARGTGVEKLFF
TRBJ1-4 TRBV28 CASRIVLLGYEKLFF
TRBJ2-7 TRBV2 CASSASSYGQYF
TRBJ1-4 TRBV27 CASRKARSTNEKLFF
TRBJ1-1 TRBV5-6 CASSLIRRDTEAFF
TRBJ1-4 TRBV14 CASSQQGYNEKLFF
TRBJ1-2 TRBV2 CASSTPRDRAHGYTF
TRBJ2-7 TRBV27 CASSPLWSPKGYEQYF
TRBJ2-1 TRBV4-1 CASSLGQMGPDEQFF
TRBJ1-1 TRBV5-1 CASSVTAGTARTEAFF
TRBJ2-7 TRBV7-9 CASSARTGTGSYEQYF
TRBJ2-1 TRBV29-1 CSARTSGSVYNEQFF
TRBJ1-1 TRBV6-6 CASSYSVFRVNTEAFF
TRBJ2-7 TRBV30 CAWVSYEQYF
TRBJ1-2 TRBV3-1 CASCRDGSYGSLGYTF
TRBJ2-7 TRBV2 CASSVIGGRGSYEQYF
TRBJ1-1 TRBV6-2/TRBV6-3 CASSLHLGAFF
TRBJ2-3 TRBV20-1 CSATGTARDTQYF
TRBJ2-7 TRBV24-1 CATSDRGQDEQYF
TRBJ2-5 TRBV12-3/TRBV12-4 CASSSPGGGFNEQYF